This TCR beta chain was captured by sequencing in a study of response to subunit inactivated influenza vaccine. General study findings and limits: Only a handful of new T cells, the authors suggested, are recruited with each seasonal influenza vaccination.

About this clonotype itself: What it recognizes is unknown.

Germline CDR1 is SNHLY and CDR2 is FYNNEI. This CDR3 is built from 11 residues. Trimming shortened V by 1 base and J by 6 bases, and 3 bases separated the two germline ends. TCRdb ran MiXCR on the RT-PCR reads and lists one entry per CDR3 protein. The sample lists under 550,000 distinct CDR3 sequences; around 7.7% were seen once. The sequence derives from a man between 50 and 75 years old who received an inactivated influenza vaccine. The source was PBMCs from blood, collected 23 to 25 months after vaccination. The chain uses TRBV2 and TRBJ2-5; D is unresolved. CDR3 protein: CASSEVQTQYF. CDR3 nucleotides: TGTGCCAGCAGTGAAGTACAGACCCAGTACTTC.